The sequence of this T cell receptor beta chain was determined in a study of CD8 T cells in Susac syndrome. An amount of RNA that ranged from roughly 0.45 to 1 ug was reverse transcribed with random hexamers. TCRdb re-called the immunoSEQ multiplex PCR reads through MiXCR, storing one row per CDR3 protein. In the table there are 160,000 or so distinct CDR3 sequences, about 95% of which are singletons. V lost 7 bases to trimming and J lost 8 bases; unmatched junction nucleotides: 7. The CDR3 contains 14 residues. Blood CD8+ and CD4+ T cells underwent high-throughput TCR beta sequencing. The sequenced sample consisted of CD8+ T cells from PBMCs. This chain joins TRBV12-3 or TRBV12-4 and TRBJ2-1; 11 nucleotides align to TRBD2. The TCR originated in a human donor with multiple sclerosis. CDR3 sequence: CASIPGLAADEQFF. DNA of the CDR3: TGTGCCAGCATCCCGGGACTAGCGGCCGATGAGCAGTTCTTC.